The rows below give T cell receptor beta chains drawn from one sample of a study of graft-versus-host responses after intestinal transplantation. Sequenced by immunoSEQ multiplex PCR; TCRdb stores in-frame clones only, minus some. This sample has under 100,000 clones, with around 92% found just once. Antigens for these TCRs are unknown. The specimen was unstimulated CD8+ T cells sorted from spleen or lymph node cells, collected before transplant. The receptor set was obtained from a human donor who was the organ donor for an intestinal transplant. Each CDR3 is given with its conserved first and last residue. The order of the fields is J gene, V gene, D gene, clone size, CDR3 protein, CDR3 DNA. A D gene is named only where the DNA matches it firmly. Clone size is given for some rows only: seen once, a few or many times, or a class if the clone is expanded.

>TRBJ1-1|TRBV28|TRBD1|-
CASSYWDREAFF
TGTGCCAGCAGTTACTGGGACAGGGAGGCTTTCTTT
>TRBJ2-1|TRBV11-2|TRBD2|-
CASSLESSGGASEQFF
TGTGCCAGCAGCTTAGAGTCGAGCGGGGGGGCCTCTGAGCAGTTCTTC
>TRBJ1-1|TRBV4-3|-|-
CASSQGLDRNTEAFF
TGCGCCAGCAGCCAAGGGCTCGACAGGAACACTGAAGCTTTCTTT
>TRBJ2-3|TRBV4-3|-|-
CASSPGSAPSTDTQYF
TGCGCCAGCAGCCCAGGGTCGGCCCCTAGCACAGATACGCAGTATTTT
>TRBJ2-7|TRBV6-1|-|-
CASSPGQTYEQYF
TGTGCCAGCTCCCCCGGACAGACCTACGAGCAGTACTTC
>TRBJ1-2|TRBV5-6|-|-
CASSLDRQRYGYTF
TGTGCCAGCAGCTTGGATAGACAGCGCTATGGCTACACCTTC
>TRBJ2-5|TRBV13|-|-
CASTQRLVETQYF
TGTGCCAGCACCCAGAGACTAGTTGAGACCCAGTACTTC
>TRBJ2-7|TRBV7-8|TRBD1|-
CASSSPDRVIYEQYF
TGTGCCAGCAGCTCCCCGGACAGGGTGATATACGAGCAGTACTTC
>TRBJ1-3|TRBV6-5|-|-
CATTPGPHSGNTIYF
TGTGCCACAACGCCAGGCCCTCACTCTGGAAACACCATATATTTT
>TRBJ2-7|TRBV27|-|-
CASSFAAFTLYEQYF
TGTGCCAGCAGTTTTGCGGCATTTACCCTCTACGAGCAGTACTTC
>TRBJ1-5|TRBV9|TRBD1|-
CASSVPDRVSCDSNQPQHF
TGTGCCAGCAGCGTACCGGACAGGGTCTCTTGCGATAGCAATCAGCCCCAGCATTTT
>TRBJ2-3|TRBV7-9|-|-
CASSEDTNTDTQYF
TGTGCCAGCAGCGAAGACACCAACACAGATACGCAGTATTTT
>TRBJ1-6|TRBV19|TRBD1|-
CASSSGQGNSPLHF
TGTGCCAGTAGTTCGGGACAGGGGAATTCACCCCTCCACTTT
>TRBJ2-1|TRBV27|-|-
CASSLSRYNEQFF
TGTGCCAGCAGTTTATCTCGGTACAATGAGCAGTTCTTC
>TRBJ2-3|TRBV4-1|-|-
CASSLKGQPYADTQYF
TGCGCCAGCAGCCTAAAAGGACAGCCATACGCAGATACGCAGTATTTT
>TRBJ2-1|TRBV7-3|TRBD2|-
CASSLLAGGYNEQFF
TGTGCCAGCAGCTTACTAGCGGGGGGGTACAATGAGCAGTTCTTC
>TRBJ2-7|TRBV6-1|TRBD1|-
CASSGQGLVYF
TGTGCCAGCAGTGGACAGGGTTTGGTGTACTTC
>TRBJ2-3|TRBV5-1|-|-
CASSLGNTGQYF
TGCGCCAGCAGTCTAGGCAATACGGGGCAGTATTTT
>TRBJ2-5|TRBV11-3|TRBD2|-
CASSLGEGGETQYF
TGTGCCAGCAGCTTAGGGGAGGGAGGAGAGACCCAGTACTTC
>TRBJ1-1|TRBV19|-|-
CASTRGQSTEAFF
TGTGCCAGTACTCGTGGACAAAGCACTGAAGCTTTCTTT
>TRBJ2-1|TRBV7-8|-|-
CASSLDVGSSYNEQFF
TGTGCCAGCAGCTTAGATGTGGGGAGCTCCTACAATGAGCAGTTCTTC
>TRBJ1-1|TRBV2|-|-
CASAQPSAFF
TGTGCCAGCGCACAGCCGTCGGCTTTCTTT
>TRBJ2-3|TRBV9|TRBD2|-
CASSVAGGTSTDTQYF
TGTGCCAGCAGCGTAGCGGGGGGGACAAGCACAGATACGCAGTATTTT
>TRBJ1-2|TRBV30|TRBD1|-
CAWSGDRGWNYGYTF
TGTGCCTGGAGTGGGGACAGGGGGTGGAACTATGGCTACACCTTC
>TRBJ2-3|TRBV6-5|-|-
CASRDTTDTQYF
TGTGCCAGCAGGGACACCACAGATACGCAGTATTTT
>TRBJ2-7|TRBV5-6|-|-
CASSISGNYEQYF
TGTGCCAGCAGCATCTCCGGGAACTACGAGCAGTACTTC
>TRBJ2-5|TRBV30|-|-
CAWSRGRETQYF
TGTGCCTGGAGCAGGGGTCGGGAGACCCAGTACTTC
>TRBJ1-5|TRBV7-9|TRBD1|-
CASGGQGGNQPQHF
TGTGCCAGCGGGGGACAGGGGGGCAATCAGCCCCAGCATTTT
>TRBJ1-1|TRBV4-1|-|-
CASSQDPQAVEAFF
TGCGCCAGCAGCCAAGATCCCCAGGCCGTTGAAGCTTTCTTT
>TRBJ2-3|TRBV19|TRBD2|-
CASSPTSGGEITDTQYF
TGTGCCAGTAGCCCGACTAGCGGGGGGGAGATCACAGATACGCAGTATTTT
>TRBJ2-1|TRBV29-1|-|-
CSVESRESSYNEQFF
TGCAGCGTTGAGTCCAGGGAATCCTCCTACAATGAGCAGTTCTTC
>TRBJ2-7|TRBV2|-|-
CASSAGNAYEQYF
TGTGCCAGCAGTGCGGGGAACGCTTACGAGCAGTACTTC
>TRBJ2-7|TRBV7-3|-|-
CASSLTRRDSYEQYF
TGTGCCAGCAGCTTAACGCGGCGTGACTCCTACGAGCAGTACTTC
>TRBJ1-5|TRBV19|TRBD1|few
CASSWQGAVEQPQHF
TGTGCCAGTAGTTGGCAGGGGGCAGTGGAACAGCCCCAGCATTTT
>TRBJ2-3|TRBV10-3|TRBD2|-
CAIRRTSGSSTDTQYF
TGTGCCATCCGTCGGACTAGCGGGTCCAGCACAGATACGCAGTATTTT
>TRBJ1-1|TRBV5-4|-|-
CASSPPQGTLNTEAFF
TGTGCCAGCAGCCCCCCACAGGGAACACTGAACACTGAAGCTTTCTTT
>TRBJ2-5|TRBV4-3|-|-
CASSQEQWGGPEETQYF
TGCGCCAGCAGCCAAGAACAATGGGGGGGGCCGGAGGAGACCCAGTACTTC
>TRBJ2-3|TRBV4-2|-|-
CASSTTGTASSTDTQYF
TGTGCCAGCAGCACAACCGGGACTGCCTCGAGCACAGATACGCAGTATTTT
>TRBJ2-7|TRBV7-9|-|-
CASSPGHSYEQYF
TGTGCCAGCAGCCCCGGACATTCCTACGAGCAGTACTTC
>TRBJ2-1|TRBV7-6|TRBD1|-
CASSSQISGGAKDEQFF
TGTGCCAGCAGCTCACAAATATCAGGGGGCGCGAAGGATGAGCAGTTCTTC
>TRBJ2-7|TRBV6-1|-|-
CASSEFGSSYEQYF
TGTGCCAGCAGTGAATTCGGGAGCTCCTACGAGCAGTACTTC
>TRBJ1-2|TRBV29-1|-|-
CSARDTQGYTF
TGCAGCGCACGGGACACCCAGGGCTACACCTTC
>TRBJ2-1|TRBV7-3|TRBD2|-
CASSAGTSGGNNEQFF
TGTGCCAGCAGCGCCGGGACTAGCGGGGGGAACAATGAGCAGTTCTTC
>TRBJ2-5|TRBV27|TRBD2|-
CASSTHGGGLETQYF
TGTGCCAGCAGCACCCATGGGGGGGGATTAGAGACCCAGTACTTC
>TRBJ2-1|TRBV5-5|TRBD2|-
CASSEGLAGSYNEQFF
TGTGCCAGCAGCGAGGGACTAGCGGGCTCCTACAATGAGCAGTTCTTC
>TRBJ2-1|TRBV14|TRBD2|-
CASSQWRGARNEQFF
TGTGCCAGCAGCCAATGGCGGGGGGCTCGGAATGAGCAGTTCTTC
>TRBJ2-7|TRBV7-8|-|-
CASSTPGLTYEQYF
TGTGCCAGCAGCACCCCCGGACTAACCTACGAGCAGTACTTC
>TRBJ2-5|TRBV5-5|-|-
CASSLGGVQTETQYF
TGTGCCAGCAGCTTGGGCGGGGTACAAACAGAGACCCAGTACTTC
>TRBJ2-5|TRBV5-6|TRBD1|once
CASSLGQGDHQETQYF
TGTGCCAGCAGCTTGGGACAGGGAGACCACCAAGAGACCCAGTACTTC